The present entry profiles one TCR beta chain with its context. The data originate from a study of blood T cell repertoires in COVID-19. Study-wide background: Samples of COVID-19 (acute and convalescent) were obtained from the United States, Italy and Spain. PBMCs, B-cell-depleted T cells, or T cells provided the cDNA or gDNA that made up the material.

The V gene lost 3 bases and the J gene lost 4 bases, with 9 bases spanning the gap. CDR3 length: 13 amino acids. As originally analysed: Reference gene primer amplification gave estimated nucleated cell counts. Clones were read by immunoSEQ multiplex PCR, and TCRdb kept only the in-frame ones, dropping some. V and J calls and clone size are copied from that table; D and trimming were computed from the DNA. The profile shows some 390,000 clones, roughly 86% of them singletons. This receptor was identified in a human donor in a cohort sampled during active COVID-19. The chain joins TRBV12-3 or TRBV12-4 to TRBJ1-2, with D maybe TRBD1 (6 bases). The sequenced sample consisted of peripheral blood. The CDR3, as DNA: TGTGCCAGCAGTTTGGGGACACCCTATGGCTACACCTTC. Amino acid sequence: CASSLGTPYGYTF.